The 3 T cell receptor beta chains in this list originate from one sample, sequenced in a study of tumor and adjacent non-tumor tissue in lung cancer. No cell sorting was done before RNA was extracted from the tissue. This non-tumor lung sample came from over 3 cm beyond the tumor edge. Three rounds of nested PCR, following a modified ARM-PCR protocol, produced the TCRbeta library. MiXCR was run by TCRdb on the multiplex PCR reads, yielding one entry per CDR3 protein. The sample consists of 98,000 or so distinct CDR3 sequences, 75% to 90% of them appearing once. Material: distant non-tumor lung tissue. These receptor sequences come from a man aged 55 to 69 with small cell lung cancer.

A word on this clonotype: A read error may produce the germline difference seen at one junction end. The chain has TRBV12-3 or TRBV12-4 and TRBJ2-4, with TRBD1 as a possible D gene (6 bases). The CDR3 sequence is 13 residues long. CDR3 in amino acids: CAISLGHLDIHYF. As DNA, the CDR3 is TGTGCCATCAGCTTGGGACATCTGGACATTCACTACTTC.

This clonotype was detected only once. CDR3: CSIRTGGNEKYV. DNA for the CDR3: TGCAGCATACGGACCGGGGGAAACGAGAAGTACGTC. The rearrangement joins TRBV29-1 to TRBJ2-7, with D perhaps matching TRBD2 (6 bases). CDR3 length: 12 residues. Germline CDR1 SQVTM, CDR2 ANQGSEA.

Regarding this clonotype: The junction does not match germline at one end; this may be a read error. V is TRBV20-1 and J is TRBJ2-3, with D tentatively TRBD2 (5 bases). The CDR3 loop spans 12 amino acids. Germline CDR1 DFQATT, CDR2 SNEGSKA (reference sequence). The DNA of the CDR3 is TGCAATGCTAAACTAGAGGGAGAAGCTCAGTATTTT. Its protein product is CNAKLEGEAQYF.